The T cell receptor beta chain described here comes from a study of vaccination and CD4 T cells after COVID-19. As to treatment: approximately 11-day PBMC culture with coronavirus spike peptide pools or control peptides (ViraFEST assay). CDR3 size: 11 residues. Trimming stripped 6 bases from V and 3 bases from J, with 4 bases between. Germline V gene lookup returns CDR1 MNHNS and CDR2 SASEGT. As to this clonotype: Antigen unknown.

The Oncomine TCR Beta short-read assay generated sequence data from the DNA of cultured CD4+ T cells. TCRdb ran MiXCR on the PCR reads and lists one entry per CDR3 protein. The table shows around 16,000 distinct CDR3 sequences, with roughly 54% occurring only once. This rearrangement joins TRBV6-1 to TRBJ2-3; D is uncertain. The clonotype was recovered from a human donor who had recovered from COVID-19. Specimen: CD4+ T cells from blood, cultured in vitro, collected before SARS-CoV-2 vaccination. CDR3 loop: CASRLTDTQYF. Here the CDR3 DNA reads TGTGCCAGCAGACTTACAGATACGCAGTATTTT.